This T cell receptor (beta chain) was sequenced for a study of vaccination and CD4 T cells after COVID-19. Study-level information: The authors used overlapping spike peptides from SARS-CoV-2, HCoV-NL63, HCoV-OC43 and HCoV-229E to stimulate cells. In the control cultures, a CEFX pool, an HIV-1 Nef pool, or no peptide was supplied.

This clonotype was observed a few times. As yet, its antigen is unknown. This CDR3 region has 14 residues. V lost 3 bases to trimming and J lost 5 bases, with 11 bases between them. Germline V gives CDR1 LNHDA, CDR2 SQIVND (reference sequence). Sequenced with the Oncomine TCR Beta short-read assay was DNA taken from cultured CD4+ T cells. The template was genomic DNA from cultured CD4+ T cells. TCRdb passed the PCR reads through MiXCR, listing each CDR3 protein once. The repertoire holds approximately 11,000 distinct CDR3 sequences, with 37% as singletons. Sample treatment: roughly 11-day PBMC culture with coronavirus spike peptide pools or control peptides (ViraFEST assay). Pre-COVID-19 pandemic sampling (2011-2018) yielded the unexposed donor's CD4+ T cells. Peptide-pool expansion of antigen-specific T cells preceded TCR sequencing in ViraFEST.

The J gene is TRBJ1-5, the V gene TRBV19; D uncertain. Material: CD4+ T cells from blood, cultured in vitro. This TCR was recovered from a human donor in good health. CDR3 nucleotides: TGTGCCAGTAGTATTTACCATGGCGATCAGCCCCAGCATTTT. Translation: CASSIYHGDQPQHF.